This T cell receptor beta chain was documented in a study of CD8 T cells in Susac syndrome. Study observations and caveats: The TCR sequencing and HLA analysis in the study involved a relatively small number of individuals, as the study acknowledged.

Random hexamers were used to reverse transcribe roughly 0.5 to 1 ug of RNA. TCRdb recomputed calls from the immunoSEQ multiplex PCR reads with MiXCR, one row per CDR3 protein. The data hold under 150,000 distinct CDR3 sequences, with approximately 79% observed a single time. Germline assignment: CDR1 LGHNA and CDR2 YNFKEQ. This CDR3 has 16 amino acids. V shed 4 bases and J shed 1 base, with 16 bases lying between them. Comments on this clonotype: The antigen is unknown.

The V and J genes are TRBV4-2 and TRBJ1-1; the D gene is possibly TRBD1 (5 bases). What was sequenced was CD8+ T cells from PBMCs. This TCR was recovered from a human donor with multiple sclerosis. Here the CDR3 DNA reads TGTGCCAGCAGCCGGGACTGGGGGAAGGGGAACACTGAAGCTTTCTTT. Protein product: CASSRDWGKGNTEAFF.